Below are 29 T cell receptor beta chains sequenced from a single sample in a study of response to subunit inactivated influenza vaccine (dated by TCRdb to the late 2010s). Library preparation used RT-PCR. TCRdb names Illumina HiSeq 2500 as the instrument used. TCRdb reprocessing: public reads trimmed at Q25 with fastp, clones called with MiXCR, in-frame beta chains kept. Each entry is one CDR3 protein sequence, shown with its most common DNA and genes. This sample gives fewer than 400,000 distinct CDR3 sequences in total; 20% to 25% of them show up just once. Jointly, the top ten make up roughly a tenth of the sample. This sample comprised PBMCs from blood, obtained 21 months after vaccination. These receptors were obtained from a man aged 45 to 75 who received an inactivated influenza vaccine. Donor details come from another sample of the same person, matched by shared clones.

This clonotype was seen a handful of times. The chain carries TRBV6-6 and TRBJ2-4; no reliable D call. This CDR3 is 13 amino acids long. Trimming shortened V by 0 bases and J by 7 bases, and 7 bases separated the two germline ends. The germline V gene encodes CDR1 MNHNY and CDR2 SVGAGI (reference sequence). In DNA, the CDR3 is TGTGCCAGCAGTTACTCTATCCATAACATTCAGTACTTC. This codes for CASSYSIHNIQYF.

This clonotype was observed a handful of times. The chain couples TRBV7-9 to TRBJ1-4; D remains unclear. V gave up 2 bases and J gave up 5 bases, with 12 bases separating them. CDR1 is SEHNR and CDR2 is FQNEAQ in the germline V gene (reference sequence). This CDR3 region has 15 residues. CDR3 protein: CASSLNLGGNEKLFF. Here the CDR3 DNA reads TGTGCCAGCAGCTTAAATCTGGGAGGGAATGAAAAACTGTTTTTT.

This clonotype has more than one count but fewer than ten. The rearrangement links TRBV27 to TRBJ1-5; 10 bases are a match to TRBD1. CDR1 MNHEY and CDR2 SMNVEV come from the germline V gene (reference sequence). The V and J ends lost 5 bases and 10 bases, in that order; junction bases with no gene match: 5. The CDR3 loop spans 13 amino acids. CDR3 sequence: CASSRDRGGPQHF. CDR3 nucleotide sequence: TGTGCCAGCAGTCGGGACAGGGGTGGCCCCCAGCATTTT.

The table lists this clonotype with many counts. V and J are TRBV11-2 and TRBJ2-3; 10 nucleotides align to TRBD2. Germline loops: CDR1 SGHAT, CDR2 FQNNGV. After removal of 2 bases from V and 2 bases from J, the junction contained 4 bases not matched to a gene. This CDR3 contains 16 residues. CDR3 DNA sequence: TGTGCCAGCAGCTTATCACTAGCGGGGTTCACAGATACGCAGTATTTT. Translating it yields CASSLSLAGFTDTQYF.

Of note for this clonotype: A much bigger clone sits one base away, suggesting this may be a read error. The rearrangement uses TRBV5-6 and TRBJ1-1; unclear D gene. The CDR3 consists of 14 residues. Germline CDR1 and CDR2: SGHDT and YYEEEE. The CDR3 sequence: CASSLSLMNTQAFF. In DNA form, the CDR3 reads TGTGCCAGCAGCCTTAGCCTAATGAACACTCAAGCTTTCTTT.

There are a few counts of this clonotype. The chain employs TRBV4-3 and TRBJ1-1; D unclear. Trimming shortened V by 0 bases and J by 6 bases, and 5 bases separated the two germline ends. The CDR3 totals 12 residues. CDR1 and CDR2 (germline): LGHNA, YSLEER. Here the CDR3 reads CASSQEGSEAFF. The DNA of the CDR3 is TGCGCCAGCAGCCAAGAGGGGTCTGAAGCTTTCTTT.

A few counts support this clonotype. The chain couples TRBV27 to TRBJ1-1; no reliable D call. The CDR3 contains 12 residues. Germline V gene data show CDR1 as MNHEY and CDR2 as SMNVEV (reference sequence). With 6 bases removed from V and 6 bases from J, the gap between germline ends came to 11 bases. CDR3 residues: CASSSAPPEAFF. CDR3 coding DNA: TGTGCCAGCAGCTCAGCCCCTCCTGAAGCTTTCTTT.

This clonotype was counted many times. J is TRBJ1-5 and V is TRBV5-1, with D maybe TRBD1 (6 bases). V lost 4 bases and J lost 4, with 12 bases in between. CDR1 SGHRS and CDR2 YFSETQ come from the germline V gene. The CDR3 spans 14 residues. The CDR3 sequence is CASSPDSLNQPQHF. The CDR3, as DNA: TGCGCCAGCAGCCCGGACAGCCTGAATCAGCCCCAGCATTTT.

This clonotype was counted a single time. CDR3 nucleotides: TGTGCCGGCATTCCCACAGGGTCAGCCACTGAAGCTTTCTTT. Amino acids: CAGIPTGSATEAFF. The genes are TRBV6-5 and TRBJ1-1; maybe TRBD1 (6 bases). Trimming took off 11 bases at V and 4 bases at J, with 20 bases between the two ends. The length of the CDR3 is 14 residues. The germline V gene has CDR1 MNHEY and CDR2 SVGAGI.

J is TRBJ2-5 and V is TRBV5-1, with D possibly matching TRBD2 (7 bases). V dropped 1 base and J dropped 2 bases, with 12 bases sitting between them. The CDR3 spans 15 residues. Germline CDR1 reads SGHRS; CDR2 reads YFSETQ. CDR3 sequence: CASSLLGGPQETQYF. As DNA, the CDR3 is TGCGCCAGCAGCTTGTTGGGGGGGCCGCAAGAGACCCAGTACTTC.

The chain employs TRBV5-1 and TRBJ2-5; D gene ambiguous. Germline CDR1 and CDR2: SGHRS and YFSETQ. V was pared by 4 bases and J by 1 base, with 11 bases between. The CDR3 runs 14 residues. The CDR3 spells CASSVTGPQETQYF. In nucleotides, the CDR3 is TGCGCCAGCAGCGTCACCGGTCCCCAAGAGACCCAGTACTTC.

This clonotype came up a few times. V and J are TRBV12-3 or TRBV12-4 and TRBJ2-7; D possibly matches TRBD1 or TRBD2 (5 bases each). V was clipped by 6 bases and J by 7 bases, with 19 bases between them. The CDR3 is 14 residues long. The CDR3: CASSSGTGWWEQYF. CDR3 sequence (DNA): TGTGCCAGCAGCTCCGGGACCGGATGGTGGGAGCAGTACTTC.

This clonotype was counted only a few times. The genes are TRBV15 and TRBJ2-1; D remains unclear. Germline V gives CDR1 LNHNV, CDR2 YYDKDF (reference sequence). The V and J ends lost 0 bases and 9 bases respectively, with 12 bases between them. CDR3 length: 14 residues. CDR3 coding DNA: TGTGCCACCAGCAGAGATATACTAATAGCTGAGCAGTTCTTC. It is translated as CATSRDILIAEQFF.

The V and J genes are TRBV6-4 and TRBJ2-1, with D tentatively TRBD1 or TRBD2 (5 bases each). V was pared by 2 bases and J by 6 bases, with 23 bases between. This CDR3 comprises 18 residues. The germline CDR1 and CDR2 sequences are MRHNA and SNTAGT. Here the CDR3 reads CASSDEWTRTANINEQFF. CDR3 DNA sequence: TGTGCCAGCAGTGACGAGTGGACACGGACTGCCAACATCAATGAGCAGTTCTTC.

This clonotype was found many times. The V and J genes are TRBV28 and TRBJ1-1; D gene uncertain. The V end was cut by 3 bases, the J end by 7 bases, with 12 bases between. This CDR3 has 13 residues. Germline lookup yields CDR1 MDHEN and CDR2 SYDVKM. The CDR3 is CASSFRGQIEAFF. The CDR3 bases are TGTGCCAGCAGTTTCCGAGGGCAAATTGAAGCTTTCTTT.

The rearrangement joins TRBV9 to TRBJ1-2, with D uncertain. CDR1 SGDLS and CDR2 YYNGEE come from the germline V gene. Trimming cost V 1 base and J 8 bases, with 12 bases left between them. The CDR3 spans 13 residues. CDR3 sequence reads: CASSVRGPGGYTF. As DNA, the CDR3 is TGTGCCAGCAGCGTAAGAGGCCCCGGGGGCTACACCTTC.

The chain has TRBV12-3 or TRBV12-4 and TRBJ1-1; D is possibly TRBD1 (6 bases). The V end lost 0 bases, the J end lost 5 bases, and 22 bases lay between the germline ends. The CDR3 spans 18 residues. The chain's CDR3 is CASSLAGGGPNLETEAFF. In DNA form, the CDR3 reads TGTGCCAGCAGTTTAGCGGGCGGGGGGCCGAACTTGGAAACTGAAGCTTTCTTT.

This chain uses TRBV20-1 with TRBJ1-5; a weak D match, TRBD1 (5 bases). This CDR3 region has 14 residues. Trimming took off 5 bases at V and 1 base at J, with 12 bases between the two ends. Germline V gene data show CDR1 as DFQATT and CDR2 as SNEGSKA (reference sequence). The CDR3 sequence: CSARAPGSNQPQHF. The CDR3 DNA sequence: TGCAGTGCTCGGGCCCCAGGGAGCAATCAGCCCCAGCATTTT.

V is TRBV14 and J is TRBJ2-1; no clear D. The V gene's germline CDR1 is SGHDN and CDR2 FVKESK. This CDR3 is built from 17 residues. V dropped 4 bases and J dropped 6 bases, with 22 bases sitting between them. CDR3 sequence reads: CASSPDLVRPTTNEQFF. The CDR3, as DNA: TGTGCCAGCAGCCCGGACCTCGTGCGACCTACCACCAATGAGCAGTTCTTC.

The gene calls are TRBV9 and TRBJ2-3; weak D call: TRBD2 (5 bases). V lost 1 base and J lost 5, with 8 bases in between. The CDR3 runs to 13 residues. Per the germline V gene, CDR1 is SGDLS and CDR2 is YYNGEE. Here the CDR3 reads CASSVQGRDTQYF. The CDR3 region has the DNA TGTGCCAGCAGCGTACAAGGGAGAGATACGCAGTATTTT.

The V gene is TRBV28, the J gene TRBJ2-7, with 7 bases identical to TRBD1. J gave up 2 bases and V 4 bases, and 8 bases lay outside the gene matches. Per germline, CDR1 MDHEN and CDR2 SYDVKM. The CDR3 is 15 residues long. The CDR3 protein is CASSSYRTGTYEQYF. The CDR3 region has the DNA TGTGCCAGCAGTTCGTATAGGACAGGAACCTACGAGCAGTACTTC.

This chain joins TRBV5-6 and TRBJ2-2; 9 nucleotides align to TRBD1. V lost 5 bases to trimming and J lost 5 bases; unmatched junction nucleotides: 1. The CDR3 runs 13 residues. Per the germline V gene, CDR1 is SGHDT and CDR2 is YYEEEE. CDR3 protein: CASRDRGTGELFF. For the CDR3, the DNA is TGTGCCAGCAGGGACAGGGGTACCGGGGAGCTGTTTTTT.

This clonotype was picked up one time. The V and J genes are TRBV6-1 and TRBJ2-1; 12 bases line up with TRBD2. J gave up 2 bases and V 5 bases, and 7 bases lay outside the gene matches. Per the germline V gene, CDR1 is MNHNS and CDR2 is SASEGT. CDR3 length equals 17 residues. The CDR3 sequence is CASSPRLAGETYNEQFF. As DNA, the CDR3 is TGTGCCAGCAGTCCACGACTAGCGGGAGAGACCTACAATGAGCAGTTCTTC.

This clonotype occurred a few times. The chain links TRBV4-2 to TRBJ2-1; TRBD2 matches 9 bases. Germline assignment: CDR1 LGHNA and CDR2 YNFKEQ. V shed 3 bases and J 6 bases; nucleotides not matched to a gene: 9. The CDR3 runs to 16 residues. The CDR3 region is CASSQAPTSGSNEQFF. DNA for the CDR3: TGTGCCAGCAGCCAGGCCCCGACTAGCGGTAGCAATGAGCAGTTCTTC.

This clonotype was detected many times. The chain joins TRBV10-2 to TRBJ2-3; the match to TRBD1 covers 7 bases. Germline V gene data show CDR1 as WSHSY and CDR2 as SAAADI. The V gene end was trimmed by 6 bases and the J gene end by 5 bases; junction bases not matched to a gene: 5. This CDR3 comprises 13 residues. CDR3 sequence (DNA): TGCGCCAGCAGCCCGACAGGGTTAGATACGCAGTATTTT. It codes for CASSPTGLDTQYF.

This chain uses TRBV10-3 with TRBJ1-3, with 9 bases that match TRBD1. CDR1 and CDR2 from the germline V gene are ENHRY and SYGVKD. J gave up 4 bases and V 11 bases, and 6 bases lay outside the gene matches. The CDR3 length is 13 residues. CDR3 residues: CASHRGLGNTIYF. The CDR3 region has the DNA TGTGCCTCCCACAGGGGGCTCGGAAACACCATATATTTT.

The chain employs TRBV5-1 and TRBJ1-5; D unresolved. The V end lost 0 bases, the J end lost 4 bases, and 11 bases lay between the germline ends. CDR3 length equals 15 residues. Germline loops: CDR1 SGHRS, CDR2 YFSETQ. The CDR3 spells CASSLGSGGNQPQHF. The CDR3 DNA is TGCGCCAGCAGCTTGGGGAGTGGAGGGAATCAGCCCCAGCATTTT.

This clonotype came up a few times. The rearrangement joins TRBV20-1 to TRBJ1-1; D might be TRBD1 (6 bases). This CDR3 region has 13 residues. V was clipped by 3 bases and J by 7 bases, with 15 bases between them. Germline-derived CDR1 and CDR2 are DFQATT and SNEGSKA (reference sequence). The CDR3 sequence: CSASLTGSGEAFF. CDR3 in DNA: TGCAGTGCTAGCCTCACAGGGAGTGGTGAAGCTTTCTTT.

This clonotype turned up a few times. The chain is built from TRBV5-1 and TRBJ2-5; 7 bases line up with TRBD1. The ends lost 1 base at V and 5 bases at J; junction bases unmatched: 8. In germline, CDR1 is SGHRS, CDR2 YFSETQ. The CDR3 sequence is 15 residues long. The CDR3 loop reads CASSLRGGHEETQYF. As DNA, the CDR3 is TGCGCCAGCAGCTTGCGAGGGGGCCACGAGGAGACCCAGTACTTC. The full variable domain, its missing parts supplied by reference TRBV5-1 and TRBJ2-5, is KAGVTQTPRYLIKTRGQQVTLSCSPISGHRSVSWYQQTPGQGLQFLFEYFSETQRNKGNFPGRFSGRQFSNSRSEMNVSTLELGDSALYLCASSLRGGHEETQYFGPGTRLLVL.